This TCR beta chain was profiled in a study of blood T cell repertoires in COVID-19. Study-level information: The United States, Italy and Spain were the sources of the acute and convalescent COVID-19 samples. The cDNA or gDNA used as material had been derived from T cells, B-cell-depleted T cells, or PBMCs.

V lost 10 bases and J lost 9; bases outside the gene matches: 10. Germline values: CDR1 MNHEY, CDR2 SMNVEV (reference sequence). This CDR3 contains 14 residues. In the authors' workflow: Reference gene primer amplification yielded estimated nucleated cell counts. The assay was immunoSEQ multiplex PCR, and TCRdb's table has in-frame clones only and misses some. That table is the source of V, J and clone size, and D and trimming were worked out from the DNA. The sample yields 250,000 or so clones, roughly 88% seen once. Recruited during active infection, patients (from Seattle) were subsequently followed longitudinally.

This clonotype was obtained from a woman in her twenties or thirties with COVID-19, enrolled during active disease. The chain combines TRBV27 with TRBJ2-1; 12 bases align to TRBD2. Material: peripheral blood. DNA of the CDR3: TGTGCCACCCAGCGACTAGCGGGAGCTAGTGAGCAGTTCTTC. This translates into CATQRLAGASEQFF.